The 22 T cell receptor beta chains given below trace back to one sample, sequenced in a study of cytomegalovirus exposure and HLA in healthy donors. In the PCR, 60 Vbeta and 13 Jbeta primers were used. Generated by immunoSEQ multiplex PCR, the TCRdb table keeps only in-frame clones and is missing some. The data show about 160,000 clones, around 77% seen once. The sequencing sample was made of PBMCs. Receptor source: a man aged 55 to 70 in good health and CMV-seronegative.

The gene calls are TRBV5-1 and TRBJ2-1; D remains unclear. Germline assignment: CDR1 SGHRS and CDR2 YFSETQ. V lost 0 bases and J 2 bases, leaving 12 bases between the germline ends. This CDR3 region has 16 residues. The CDR3 nucleotides are TGCGCCAGCAGCTTGGAGTCCCGTGGGCCCTACAATGAGCAGTTCTTC. Protein product: CASSLESRGPYNEQFF.

The chain links TRBV30 to TRBJ2-3, with TRBD2 identical over 7 bases. J was trimmed by 2 bases and V by 4 bases; bases with no gene match: 6. CDR1 and CDR2 from the germline V gene are GTSNPN and SVGIG (reference sequence). The CDR3 contains 14 residues. In nucleotides, the CDR3 is TGTGCCTGGATACCCGGGGGGTCCACAGATACGCAGTATTTT. It yields the protein CAWIPGGSTDTQYF.

This clone has only a few counts. This chain links TRBV2 with TRBJ2-2; D remains unclear. The CDR3 has 15 residues. The germline V gene has CDR1 SNHLY and CDR2 FYNNEI. V lost 4 bases and J 1 base, leaving 10 bases between the germline ends. The DNA for the CDR3 is TGTGCCAGCAGTGGAGGCACGAGGAACACCGGGGAGCTGTTTTTT. Protein product: CASSGGTRNTGELFF.

This chain connects TRBV5-1 to TRBJ1-3; 7 nucleotides line up with TRBD1. Germline assignment: CDR1 SGHRS and CDR2 YFSETQ. The length of the CDR3 is 15 residues. After removal of 1 base from V and 2 bases from J, the junction contained 3 bases not matched to a gene. In DNA form, the CDR3 reads TGCGCCAGCAGCTTGACAGGGGACGCTGGAAACACCATATATTTT. This codes for CASSLTGDAGNTIYF.

This rearrangement joins TRBV11-2 to TRBJ1-5; D unresolved. Germline-derived CDR1 and CDR2 are SGHAT and FQNNGV. The germline V and J ends were trimmed by 5 bases and 0 bases, with 11 bases remaining between them. The CDR3 has 15 residues. CDR3 amino acids: CASSQGSYSNQPQHF. In DNA form, the CDR3 reads TGTGCCAGCAGCCAAGGGAGTTATAGCAATCAGCCCCAGCATTTT.

This clone showed up just once. Germline and junction disagree at one end, which may indicate a read error. The chain is built from TRBV2 and TRBJ2-2, with 8 bases aligning to TRBD2. Germline assignment: CDR1 SNHLY and CDR2 FYNNEI. The CDR3 sequence is 16 residues long. CDR3 DNA sequence: TGTGCCAGTAGTGCCCAGGGACTAGGAAACACCGGGGAGCTGTTTTTT. It yields the protein CASSAQGLGNTGELFF.

This clone was found once. This rearrangement joins TRBV27 to TRBJ2-1; 7 positions match TRBD1. Germline V gives CDR1 MNHEY, CDR2 SMNVEV (reference sequence). Germline trimming cut 5 bases from V and 4 bases from J; bases unmatched to any gene: 8. The CDR3 is 15 residues long. CDR3 loop: CASSPGTASYNEQFF. The CDR3 DNA is TGTGCCAGCAGTCCCGGGACAGCTAGTTACAATGAGCAGTTCTTC.

The chain joins TRBV19 to TRBJ1-1, with D possibly matching TRBD1 (6 bases). Trimming stripped 4 bases from V and 6 bases from J, with 15 bases between. Germline loops: CDR1 LNHDA, CDR2 SQIVND (reference sequence). The CDR3 runs to 14 residues. The DNA of the CDR3 is TGTGCCAGTAGTAGGGACATGTTTGATCCTGAAGCTTTCTTT. This gives the protein CASSRDMFDPEAFF.

V usage is TRBV5-1 and J usage is TRBJ2-3, with 15 bases identical to TRBD2. This CDR3 comprises 18 residues. V was clipped by 4 bases and J by 0 bases; unmatched bases: 6. Germline V gives CDR1 SGHRS, CDR2 YFSETQ. As DNA, the CDR3 is TGCGCCAGCAGCCAAGGGACTAGCGGGGGGCCAAGCACAGATACGCAGTATTTT. The encoded protein is CASSQGTSGGPSTDTQYF.

This rearrangement joins TRBV7-2 to TRBJ1-2; 11 nucleotides align to TRBD1. Trimming at V came to 1 base and at J to 7 bases, leaving 2 bases not matched to a gene. In germline, CDR1 is SGHTA, CDR2 FQGNSA. The CDR3 extends over 14 amino acids. The CDR3 sequence is CASSLEGTGGGYTF. DNA for the CDR3: TGTGCCAGCAGCTTAGAAGGGACAGGGGGTGGCTACACCTTC. The variable domain in full, with the rest retrieved from reference TRBV7-2 and TRBJ1-2, is GAGVSQSPSNKVTEKGKDVELRCDPISGHTALYWYRQSLGQGLEFLIYFQGNSAPDKSGLPSDRFSAERTGGSVSTLTIQRTQQEDSAVYLCASSLEGTGGGYTFGSGTRLTVV.

Concerning this clone: The germline gene is not matched at one end of the junction; a read error may be the cause. Other nucleotide sequences from this sample produce the same CDR3. The V and J genes are TRBV29-1 and TRBJ1-1; D may be TRBD1 (5 bases). This CDR3 contains 13 residues. Germline values: CDR1 SQVTM, CDR2 ANQGSEA. CDR3 in DNA: TGCAGCGTTGAGCGGGACGTGAATACTGAAGCTTTCTTT. This gives the protein CSVERDVNTEAFF.

The chain is built from TRBV4-3 and TRBJ2-1, with D tentatively TRBD2 (5 bases). The V end was cut by 4 bases, the J end by 2 bases, with 9 bases between. This CDR3 is built from 14 residues. Germline-derived CDR1 and CDR2 are LGHNA and YSLEER. The CDR3 here is CASSPRGTYNEQFF. CDR3 sequence (DNA): TGCGCCAGCAGCCCCCGGGGAACCTACAATGAGCAGTTCTTC.

The chain joins TRBV10-3 to TRBJ1-6; 7 nucleotides line up with TRBD1. This CDR3 region has 16 residues. The germline V gene has CDR1 ENHRY and CDR2 SYGVKD. With V trimmed by 0 bases and J by 5 bases, 4 bases remained unmatched. CDR3 nucleotide sequence: TGTGCCATCAGTGAGTCGGACAGGATCGATAATTCACCCCTCCACTTT. This encodes CAISESDRIDNSPLHF.

The chain recombines TRBV11-2 with TRBJ2-5; 9 nucleotides align to TRBD2. V dropped 6 bases and J dropped 2; count of bases not matched to a gene: 10. CDR3 length: 16 amino acids. Germline V lookup: CDR1 SGHAT, CDR2 FQNNGV. The CDR3 loop is CASRSLGAGGQETQYF. DNA for the CDR3: TGTGCCAGCAGATCTCTGGGAGCGGGAGGACAAGAGACCCAGTACTTC.

The rearrangement links TRBV5-1 to TRBJ1-4; tentatively, D is TRBD1 (5 bases). This CDR3 spans 15 amino acids. The germline V gene has CDR1 SGHRS and CDR2 YFSETQ. Trimming shortened V by 0 bases and J by 4 bases, and 10 bases separated the two germline ends. The CDR3 bases are TGCGCCAGCAGCTTGGATGGGGGGTTTAATGAAAAACTGTTTTTT. It specifies CASSLDGGFNEKLFF. The complete variable domain, with remaining parts taken from reference TRBV5-1 and TRBJ1-4, reads KAGVTQTPRYLIKTRGQQVTLSCSPISGHRSVSWYQQTPGQGLQFLFEYFSETQRNKGNFPGRFSGRQFSNSRSEMNVSTLELGDSALYLCASSLDGGFNEKLFFGSGTQLSVL.

This clone was observed a single time. V gene TRBV18 combines with J gene TRBJ2-1; 8 positions match TRBD2. The CDR3 length is 14 residues. Germline V gene sequence: CDR1 KGHSH, CDR2 LQKENI. The trim removed 2 bases at V and 5 bases at J, leaving 2 bases unmatched. The CDR3 DNA follows: TGTGCCAGCTCACCAGGACTAGCTGACAATGAGCAGTTCTTC. This gives the protein CASSPGLADNEQFF.

The CDR3 region has the DNA TGCGCCAGCAGCCAATTGACAGGGAGCACCGGGGAGCTGTTTTTT. Its translation: CASSQLTGSTGELFF. V and J are TRBV4-1 and TRBJ2-2; TRBD1 aligns across 7 bases. CDR1 and CDR2 from the germline V gene are MGHRA and YSYEKL. With 2 bases clipped from V and 4 bases from J, the junction kept 4 bases outside the gene matches. The CDR3 has 15 amino acids.

The chain is built from TRBV4-2 and TRBJ2-5; 7 bases match TRBD1. Germline lookup yields CDR1 LGHNA and CDR2 YNFKEQ. CDR3 length: 16 residues. The trim removed 0 bases at V and 1 base at J, leaving 5 bases unmatched. In DNA form, the CDR3 reads TGTGCCAGCAGCCAAGAGACAGGGTTCCTCCAAGAGACCCAGTACTTC. The encoded protein is CASSQETGFLQETQYF.

The rearrangement joins TRBV28 to TRBJ1-2; TRBD1 matches at 8 bases. The CDR3 runs 13 residues. V lost 5 bases, J lost 5 bases, and 4 bases stayed unmatched. CDR1 is MDHEN and CDR2 is SYDVKM in the germline V gene. CDR3 nucleotides: TGTGCCAGCAGTCCGGACAGGGAGTATGGCTACACCTTC. Its protein product is CASSPDREYGYTF.

A single count supports this clone. V and J are TRBV19 and TRBJ2-7, with 7 bases matching TRBD2. V dropped 6 bases and J dropped 4; count of bases not matched to a gene: 6. Germline CDR1 and CDR2: LNHDA and SQIVND (reference sequence). The CDR3 spans 13 residues. The CDR3 is CASRASGVYEQYF. The CDR3, as DNA: TGTGCCAGTAGGGCTAGCGGAGTTTACGAGCAGTACTTC. Using reference TRBV19 and TRBJ2-7 for the parts outside the CDR3, the full variable domain is DGGITQSPKYLFRKEGQNVTLSCEQNLNHDAMYWYRQDPGQGLRLIYYSQIVNDFQKGDIAEGYSVSREKKESFPLTVTSAQKNPTAFYLCASRASGVYEQYFGPGTRLTVT.

This sequence joins TRBV10-3 and TRBJ2-3; 13 positions match TRBD2. V was pared by 5 bases and J by 6 bases, with 2 bases of the junction left unmatched. Germline-derived CDR1 and CDR2 are ENHRY and SYGVKD. The CDR3 contains 14 residues. Written as DNA, the CDR3 is TGTGCCATCAGTCCGACTAGCGGGGGGGATACGCAGTATTTT. It is translated as CAISPTSGGDTQYF.

V and J are TRBV28 and TRBJ1-3, with TRBD1 as a possible D gene (6 bases). The V gene lost 9 bases and the J gene lost 4 bases, with 13 bases spanning the gap. CDR3 length: 13 residues. Per the germline V gene, CDR1 is MDHEN and CDR2 is SYDVKM. The CDR3 bases are TGTGCCAGTCATCTTGGACAGGGAAACACCATATATTTT. Translating it yields CASHLGQGNTIYF.